A selection of T cell receptor beta chains follows, all from one sample in a study of T-cell memory formation after mild COVID-19. MiXCR was run by TCRdb on the 5' RACE reads, yielding one entry per CDR3 protein. This sample has 120,000 or so distinct CDR3 sequences, with about 5.9% found just once. Sequenced material: PBMCs or a T cell subset sorted from them (not recorded which). These receptors all stem from an adult woman who had mild COVID-19 (a few samples of this study predate the infection). Cell type and time point are not known. Both conserved end residues are part of each CDR3. The D gene is left open where the match is weak. Part of the rows lack a size; the others show once, few, many or a class for expanded clones.

many	TRBD1	TRBJ2-7	TRBV6-5	TGTGCCAGCAGTTACACGGGACAGGGGGCCGAGCAGTACTTC	CASSYTGQGAEQYF
many	-	TRBJ1-1	TRBV4-3	TGCGCCAGCAGCCGGAGAACAGGAACTGAAGCTTTCTTT	CASSRRTGTEAFF
few	-	TRBJ2-3	TRBV5-1	TGCGCCAGCAGTCCCACCCGAGGGAAAACGGGACGGGCGGATACGCAGTATTTT	CASSPTRGKTGRADTQYF
few	TRBD2	TRBJ2-1	TRBV11-3	TGTGCCAGCAGCTTGGGTAGCGGGAGGGCCACGTATGAGCAGTTCTTC	CASSLGSGRATYEQFF
-	-	TRBJ2-7	TRBV20-1	TGCAGTGCCGATAGAGGTAGGGGGGGATACGAGCAGTACTTC	CSADRGRGGYEQYF
-	TRBD1	TRBJ2-1	TRBV7-2	TGTGCCAGCAGCGGGGACAGGCCATCCCCCAGTGAGCAGTTCTTC	CASSGDRPSPSEQFF
few	-	TRBJ2-1	TRBV7-2	TGTGCCAGCAGCTTACCCGCCTCCAGAGGAATCTTTTTCTTC	CASSLPASRGIFFF
medium-sized	-	TRBJ2-7	TRBV29-1	TGCAGCGTTGCTGTGGTCTCCTACGAGCAGTACTTC	CSVAVVSYEQYF
-	-	TRBJ1-4	TRBV28	TGTGCCAGCAGAATAGGAGGGACAACTAATGAAAAACTGTTTTTT	CASRIGGTTNEKLFF
many	-	TRBJ2-3	TRBV7-3	TGTGCCAGCAGCTTAGGGAGGGATACGCAGTATTTT	CASSLGRDTQYF
few	-	TRBJ2-5	TRBV12-3/TRBV12-4	TGTGCCAGCAGTTTCGGCGGGAATGGAGTACCCCACTTC	CASSFGGNGVPHF
few	TRBD1	TRBJ2-3	TRBV5-6	TGTGCCAGCCTTTGGGGACAGGGCTACGATACGCAGTATTTT	CASLWGQGYDTQYF
few	-	TRBJ1-1	TRBV20-1	TGCAGTGCAGTCTTAGGTGGGCGCGTCGCTGAAGCTTTCTTT	CSAVLGGRVAEAFF
few	-	TRBJ2-7	TRBV28	TGTGCCAGCAGCCCGACGACAGCTTACGAGCAGTACTTC	CASSPTTAYEQYF
many	-	TRBJ2-2	TRBV5-1	TGCGCCAGCAGCTTCAGACAGACGAACACCGGGGAGCTGTTTTTT	CASSFRQTNTGELFF
-	TRBD1	TRBJ2-3	TRBV18	TGTGCCAGCTCACCCTATCCCGGGACAGGGTTGACAGATACGCAGTATTTT	CASSPYPGTGLTDTQYF
few	TRBD2	TRBJ2-7	TRBV18	TGTGCCAGCTCTCCCGGACTAGCGGATTCCTACGAGCAGTACTTC	CASSPGLADSYEQYF
few	TRBD1	TRBJ2-1	TRBV12-5	TGTGCTAGTGTTCCGGGACAGGGTTACAATGAGCAGTTCTTC	CASVPGQGYNEQFF
many	TRBD2	TRBJ2-5	TRBV5-1	TGCGCCAGCAGCTTGGTCGGACGTGCGGGAGGGCAAGAGACCCAGTACTTC	CASSLVGRAGGQETQYF
-	-	TRBJ2-7	TRBV11-2	TGTGCCAGCAGCCTTCTGACTGGGTCGGACGAGCAGTACTTC	CASSLLTGSDEQYF
few	TRBD1	TRBJ1-1	TRBV7-2	TGTGCCACCATAACAGGGGGCAGTCGCACTGAAGCTTTCTTT	CATITGGSRTEAFF
few	-	TRBJ2-7	TRBV3-1	TGTGCCAGCAGCCAAGATGCAGGCTCCGAGCAGTACTTC	CASSQDAGSEQYF
-	-	TRBJ2-7	TRBV6-2/TRBV6-3	TGTGCCAGCAGCATACGTCCGGGATCTGGCACCTACGAGCAGTACTTC	CASSIRPGSGTYEQYF
-	-	TRBJ1-2	TRBV6-1	TGTGCCAGCAGTGAAGGAGTCAGGAACTCGGACTACACCTTC	CASSEGVRNSDYTF
few	-	TRBJ2-5	TRBV24-1	TGTGCCACCAGTGCTGTCCAAGAGACCCAGTACTTC	CATSAVQETQYF
few	-	TRBJ1-1	TRBV7-2	TGTGCCAGCAGCAGGACACTGAACACTGAAGCTTTCTTT	CASSRTLNTEAFF
-	TRBD2	TRBJ2-7	TRBV20-1	TGCAGTGCCCCGGGAGTAGCGGGATTCGAGCAGTACTTC	CSAPGVAGFEQYF